This T cell receptor beta chain derives from a study of glioma-infiltrating T cells after dendritic cell vaccination. This table comes from immunoSEQ multiplex PCR, and its TCRdb copy is limited to in-frame clones, with some not included. The sample lists 9,500 to 13,000 clones, around 84% occurring once. Described time point: after dendritic cell vaccination, including at tumor progression/relapse. This clone was counted a single time. CDR3 length: 14 amino acids. The germline gives CDR1 LGHNT, CDR2 FRNRAP. The sample consisted of blood, taken after dendritic cell vaccination. The receptor's source is a human donor with glioblastoma. This chain links TRBV12-5 with TRBJ2-5, with D maybe TRBD1 (6 bases). The tail of the sequence fits TRBJ2-7 better, so the J call may be wrong. The CDR3 sequence: CASQPRDKTYEQYF. CDR3 nucleotides: TGTGCTAGCCAACCTCGGGACAAGACCTACGAGCAGTACTTC.